Below, 14 T cell receptor beta chains from the same sample are listed, as sequenced in a study of blood T cell repertoires in COVID-19. Only in-frame clones appear in the TCRdb table, and some are missing; sequencing was by immunoSEQ multiplex PCR. The table includes roughly 350,000 clones, approximately 92% detected once. The sequencing input was PBMCs or T cells enriched from blood (not recorded which). The receptors were gathered from a woman in her twenties or thirties who had recovered from COVID-19.

The J gene is TRBJ2-6, the V gene TRBV4-1; possibly TRBD1 for D (5 bases). Per the germline V gene, CDR1 is MGHRA and CDR2 is YSYEKL. Trimming shortened V by 3 bases and J by 0 bases, and 12 bases separated the two germline ends. This CDR3 region has 17 residues. CDR3 residues: CASSQRTWGSGANVLTF. As DNA, the CDR3 is TGCGCCAGCAGCCAGAGGACATGGGGCTCTGGGGCCAACGTCCTGACTTTC.

The chain has TRBV5-1 and TRBJ2-1, with a possible D match to TRBD2 (6 bases). Trimming cost V 0 bases and J 5 bases, with 9 bases left between them. CDR1 SGHRS and CDR2 YFSETQ come from the germline V gene. The CDR3 consists of 14 residues. The CDR3 protein is CASSLALADNEQFF. CDR3 sequence (DNA): TGCGCCAGCAGCTTGGCCTTAGCGGACAATGAGCAGTTCTTC. Combining the CDR3 with reference TRBV5-1 and TRBJ2-1 gives the whole variable domain KAGVTQTPRYLIKTRGQQVTLSCSPISGHRSVSWYQQTPGQGLQFLFEYFSETQRNKGNFPGRFSGRQFSNSRSEMNVSTLELGDSALYLCASSLALADNEQFFGPGTRLTVL.

The chain couples TRBV5-1 to TRBJ2-1; a possible D gene is TRBD2 (5 bases). V gave up 2 bases and J gave up 10 bases, with 13 bases separating them. The CDR3 is 13 residues long. The germline V gene encodes CDR1 SGHRS and CDR2 YFSETQ. The CDR3 loop reads CASSFSRGEEQFF. CDR3 coding DNA: TGCGCCAGCAGCTTTAGTCGGGGAGAAGAGCAGTTCTTC.

In its sample, this clone was seen once. The chain uses TRBV7-2 and TRBJ1-2, with a possible D match to TRBD1 (5 bases). Germline V CDR1 and CDR2: SGHTA, FQGNSA. This CDR3 comprises 14 residues. With 4 bases removed from V and 4 bases from J, the gap between germline ends came to 13 bases. This chain's CDR3 is CASSSRWGGYGYTF. CDR3 sequence (DNA): TGTGCCAGCAGCTCCCGATGGGGGGGCTATGGCTACACCTTC.

This rearrangement joins TRBV11-2 to TRBJ1-1, with D possibly TRBD1 on 6 matching bases. Trimming stripped 1 base from V and 3 bases from J, with 9 bases between. CDR1 is SGHAT, CDR2 FQNNGV, per germline. The CDR3 is made up of 14 amino acids. CDR3 loop: CASSLGGLYTEAFF. The CDR3 bases are TGTGCCAGCAGCTTAGGGGGGCTGTACACTGAAGCTTTCTTT.

V usage is TRBV5-1 and J usage is TRBJ2-1; TRBD1 matches 7 bases. From germline, CDR1 is SGHRS and CDR2 YFSETQ. The CDR3 runs 13 residues. Unmatched junction bases numbered 2, after V lost 2 bases and J lost 6 bases. CDR3 sequence reads: CASSLTGANEQFF. Here the CDR3 DNA reads TGCGCCAGCAGCTTAACAGGGGCCAATGAGCAGTTCTTC.

The chain is built from TRBV11-2 and TRBJ2-7; 8 bases agree with TRBD2. The CDR3 spans 16 residues. Germline V gene data show CDR1 as SGHAT and CDR2 as FQNNGV. V shed 5 bases, J shed 2 bases, and the junction held 11 bases outside the gene matches. The CDR3 region is CASSPRLAKKTYEQYF. CDR3 in DNA: TGTGCCAGCAGCCCCAGACTAGCGAAGAAGACCTACGAGCAGTACTTC.

The genes are TRBV24-1 and TRBJ1-2, with 7 bases identical to TRBD1. The CDR3 loop spans 13 amino acids. Germline V gene data show CDR1 as KGHDR and CDR2 as SFDVKD. V was clipped by 7 bases and J by 4 bases; unmatched bases: 5. The CDR3 DNA follows: TGTGCCACCAGGGACAGGCAGGGCTATGGCTACACCTTC. Translation gives CATRDRQGYGYTF.

The rearrangement links TRBV19 to TRBJ1-6; the D is unclear. This CDR3 region has 15 residues. Trimming took 6 bases from V and 0 from J, leaving 9 bases between them. Germline V gene sequence: CDR1 LNHDA, CDR2 SQIVND (reference sequence). The DNA of the CDR3 is TGTGCCAGTAGACCGGTTGGCTCCTATAATTCACCCCTCCACTTT. It encodes CASRPVGSYNSPLHF.

This sequence joins TRBV7-6 and TRBJ1-3; TRBD1 aligns across 8 bases. The junction had 10 bases not matched to a gene; V was cut back by 5 bases and J by 1 base. The CDR3 has 17 residues. The germline V gene encodes CDR1 SGHVS and CDR2 FNYEAQ. The CDR3 here is CASSPRTGRDSGNTIYF. The CDR3 DNA reads TGTGCCAGCAGCCCAAGGACAGGGAGGGATTCTGGAAACACCATATATTTT.

The V call is TRBV28, the J call TRBJ2-7; 12 bases are shared with TRBD1. V gave up 8 bases and J gave up 5 bases; unmatched junction bases: 10. Germline assignment: CDR1 MDHEN and CDR2 SYDVKM. The length of the CDR3 is 15 residues. The CDR3 reads CASSIPGQGANEQYF. The CDR3 nucleotides read TGTGCCAGCTCAATACCGGGACAGGGGGCAAACGAGCAGTACTTC.

The chain uses TRBV7-6 and TRBJ2-1; 9 nucleotides match TRBD2. Germline V gene sequence: CDR1 SGHVS, CDR2 FNYEAQ. The CDR3 loop spans 15 amino acids. V lost 5 bases, J lost 6 bases, and 8 bases stayed unmatched. The CDR3 loop is CASSRIGLAPNEQFF. In nucleotides, the CDR3 is TGTGCCAGCAGCCGTATAGGACTAGCGCCCAATGAGCAGTTCTTC.

V usage is TRBV5-6 and J usage is TRBJ2-7, with TRBD1 matching over 7 bases. The CDR3 totals 12 residues. Trimming removed 3 bases from V and 3 bases from J; junction bases left unmatched: 0. Per the germline V gene, CDR1 is SGHDT and CDR2 is YYEEEE. The CDR3 loop is CASSWTGYEQYF. The CDR3 DNA is TGTGCCAGCAGCTGGACAGGCTACGAGCAGTACTTC.

The chain employs TRBV18 and TRBJ1-1; 7 bases are shared with TRBD1. V lost 6 bases, J lost 4 bases, and 5 bases stayed unmatched. The length of the CDR3 is 13 residues. Germline V gene lookup returns CDR1 KGHSH and CDR2 LQKENI. CDR3 loop: CASSSDRATEAFF. The CDR3 coding sequence is TGTGCCAGCTCGTCCGACAGGGCCACTGAAGCTTTCTTT.